This is a list of T cell receptor beta chains from one sample in a study of T-cell memory formation after mild COVID-19. Each CDR3 protein gets one entry after TCRdb re-called the 5' RACE reads with MiXCR. The sample lists approximately 290,000 distinct CDR3 sequences, approximately 8% occurring once. Sequencing used PBMCs or a T cell subset sorted from them (not recorded which). The receptors shown here come from a man in his late teens or twenties who had mild COVID-19 (a few samples of this study predate the infection). Cell type and time point are not known. CDR3s include the opening cysteine and the closing phenylalanine or tryptophan. D genes are given only for firm matches. The listing skips clone size in some rows; elsewhere it reads once, few, many or a size class.

j_call v_call clone_size d_call cdr3_nt cdr3_aa
TRBJ1-1 TRBV20-1 many NA TGCAGTGCTAGAAGGGGGACACCGTTCACTGAAGCTTTCTTT CSARRGTPFTEAFF
TRBJ1-2 TRBV29-1 few TRBD1 TGCACCGCATCCGGAGGGGGCCACTATGGCTACACCTTC CTASGGGHYGYTF
TRBJ2-1 TRBV5-4 NA NA TGTGCCAGCCAAGCAGGGTATGAGCAGTTCTTC CASQAGYEQFF
TRBJ2-2 TRBV9 few NA TGTGCCAGCAGCGTAGGTGGGGGCCCATACACCGGGGAGCTGTTTTTT CASSVGGGPYTGELFF
TRBJ1-5 TRBV6-5 NA NA TGTGCCAGCAGTTACTTAGGGGGTAGTCAGCCCCAGCATTTT CASSYLGGSQPQHF
TRBJ2-7 TRBV4-1 NA NA TGCGCCAGCAGCCGACAACAGGGGGGGAATCCCTACGAGCAGTACTTC CASSRQQGGNPYEQYF
TRBJ1-5 TRBV5-6 many NA TGTGCCAGCAGCTTGCGGAGGGGACAGCCCCAGCATTTT CASSLRRGQPQHF
TRBJ2-7 TRBV6-1 few NA TGTGCCAGCAGTAACTTAGCAGAAGCCTACGAGCAGTACTTC CASSNLAEAYEQYF
TRBJ1-1 TRBV12-3/TRBV12-4 NA TRBD1 TGTGCCAGCAGTACGACAGGGACCACTGAAGCTTTCTTT CASSTTGTTEAFF
TRBJ2-1 TRBV6-2/TRBV6-3 NA NA TGTGCCAGCAGTTACCGCGGGACTCCGATTAATGAGCAGTTCTTC CASSYRGTPINEQFF
TRBJ1-1 TRBV5-1 few NA TGCGCCAGCAGCCTGACAGCGTCGAACACTGAAGCTTTCTTT CASSLTASNTEAFF
TRBJ2-7 TRBV5-1 many NA TGCGCCAGCAGCTTCAGGGGGGATACCTACGAGCAGTACTTC CASSFRGDTYEQYF
TRBJ1-4 TRBV20-1 NA TRBD1 TGCAGTGCTCACAACCCGGGACAGGGAGAAAAACTGTTTTTT CSAHNPGQGEKLFF
TRBJ2-1 TRBV5-1 few NA TGCGCCAGCAGTCGAGGAGGGAGCGATGAGCAGTTCTTC CASSRGGSDEQFF
TRBJ2-7 TRBV7-6 NA TRBD2 TGTGCCAGCAGCTCCCTCCGCGGGGGGGCTGGCGAGCAGTACTTC CASSSLRGGAGEQYF
TRBJ2-5 TRBV7-2 few NA TGTGCCAGCAGCTTGCTCGTCCAAGAGACCCAGTACTTC CASSLLVQETQYF
TRBJ1-4 TRBV11-2 NA NA TGTGCCAGCAGCTCCCTCTCCGAGATACTGGGTGAAAAACTGTTTTTT CASSSLSEILGEKLFF
TRBJ2-1 TRBV29-1 NA NA TGCAGCGTCCTCACCTGGTCCTACAATGAGCAGTTCTTC CSVLTWSYNEQFF
TRBJ2-7 TRBV25-1 many NA TGTGCCAGCAGTGAGCACGGGGGCCCAAGGTACGAGCAGTACTTC CASSEHGGPRYEQYF
TRBJ1-2 TRBV6-5 few TRBD1 TGTGCCAGCAGCCCTATGGACAGGGCGCACTATGGCTACACCTTC CASSPMDRAHYGYTF
TRBJ1-3 TRBV5-1 few TRBD1 TGCGCCAGCAGCTTACCCTATTCGGACAGGGGGCAGAGAAACACCATATATTTT CASSLPYSDRGQRNTIYF
TRBJ2-5 TRBV12-3/TRBV12-4 few NA TGTGCCAGCAGTTTAGCGGCCAGGGTTCGAATCCAAGAGACCCAGTACTTC CASSLAARVRIQETQYF
TRBJ1-6 TRBV7-9 few NA TGTGCCAGCAGCTCGAGGGTTCTCCACTTT CASSSRVLHF
TRBJ1-1 TRBV5-1 few TRBD1 TGCGCCAGCAGCGAGGCGGACAGGGGGGACACTGAAGCTTTCTTT CASSEADRGDTEAFF
TRBJ2-5 TRBV7-2 many TRBD1 TGTGCCAGCAGCTTTTGGACAGGGGGAGAGGAGACCCAGTACTTC CASSFWTGGEETQYF
TRBJ1-6 TRBV7-9 many TRBD1 TGTGCCAGCAGCCCCCGGACAGGGGAGACTTCACCCCTCCACTTT CASSPRTGETSPLHF
TRBJ2-7 TRBV20-1 few TRBD1 TGCAGTGCTGCAAGGGTCACAGGGGGGACCTACGAGCAGTACTTC CSAARVTGGTYEQYF
TRBJ2-2 TRBV4-3 few TRBD1 TGCGCCAGCAGAGCGGACAGGGTGGCCGGGGAGCTGTTTTTT CASRADRVAGELFF
TRBJ1-4 TRBV4-1 few TRBD1 TGCGCCAGCAGCCAAGTAGGGACAGCAATTGAAAAACTGTTTTTT CASSQVGTAIEKLFF
TRBJ2-3 TRBV4-2 many TRBD2 TGTGCCAGCAGCCAATCCACACTAGCGGGGGGGTCTGATACGCAGTATTTT CASSQSTLAGGSDTQYF
TRBJ2-1 TRBV5-1 few TRBD1 TGCGCCAGCAGCGGGGGGACAGGGGACAATGAGCAGTTCTTC CASSGGTGDNEQFF
TRBJ2-3 TRBV5-6 few NA TGTGCCAGCAGCTTGGCGCAGATCACAGATACGCAGTATTTT CASSLAQITDTQYF
TRBJ1-5 TRBV15 NA NA TGTGCCACCAGCAGAGCTGCCCGCAATCAGCCCCAGCATTTT CATSRAARNQPQHF